Following are 4 T cell receptor beta chains from one sample sequenced in a study of T cell repertoires in cytomegalovirus infection. Their target antigens are unknown. A single record per CDR3 protein comes from TCRdb applying MiXCR to the reads. The sample consists of hundreds of thousands of distinct CDR3 sequences, around 32% of them appearing once. Sequencing was performed on cultured PBMCs, taken from culture after CMV antigen stimulation. Receptors were obtained from a human donor in good health (CMV status not recorded). Some clones in this sample may be carry-over from other donors' samples.

This clonotype has more than one count but fewer than ten. This chain connects TRBV2 to TRBJ2-1, with D possibly being TRBD2 (6 bases). Trimming pared 2 bases from V and 3 bases from J, leaving 11 bases between. CDR3 size: 15 residues. From germline, CDR1 is SNHLY and CDR2 FYNNEI. CDR3 sequence reads: CASSERISGYNEQFF. The DNA for the CDR3 is TGTGCCAGCAGTGAACGGATTAGCGGCTACAATGAGCAGTTCTTC.

This clonotype was observed a handful of times. V and J are TRBV7-9 and TRBJ1-3, with D uncertain. The CDR3 spans 13 residues. Germline V gene lookup returns CDR1 SEHNR and CDR2 FQNEAQ (reference sequence). The V and J ends lost 7 bases and 0 bases respectively, with 7 bases between them. The CDR3 coding sequence is TGTGCCAGCACCCATAGCTCTGGAAACACCATATATTTT. It codes for CASTHSSGNTIYF. Variable domain in full (rest from reference TRBV7-9 and TRBJ1-3): DTGVSQNPRHKITKRGQNVTFRCDPISEHNRLYWYRQTLGQGPEFLTYFQNEAQLEKSRLLSDRFSAERPKGSFSTLEIQRTEQGDSAMYLCASTHSSGNTIYFGEGSWLTVV.

The sample holds a few counts of this clonotype. The rearrangement joins TRBV5-4 to TRBJ2-7; D ambiguous. The CDR3 runs 14 residues. Trimming removed 4 bases from V and 5 bases from J, with 16 bases in between. Germline lookup yields CDR1 SGHNT and CDR2 YYREEE (reference sequence). The DNA for the CDR3 is TGTGCCAGCAGCAAGTGGGTATCTGAGGACGAGCAGTACTTC. This sequence encodes CASSKWVSEDEQYF.

CDR3 protein: CASSSVSGGTRGGRETQYF. CDR3 DNA sequence: TGTGCCAGCAGCTCCGTCTCGGGCGGAACTCGGGGGGGCCGGGAGACCCAGTACTTC. The chain carries TRBV7-2 and TRBJ2-5, with 8 bases fitting TRBD2. This CDR3 is built from 19 residues. Germline CDR1 is SGHTA and CDR2 is FQGNSA. V shed 4 bases, J shed 5 bases, and the junction held 21 bases outside the gene matches.